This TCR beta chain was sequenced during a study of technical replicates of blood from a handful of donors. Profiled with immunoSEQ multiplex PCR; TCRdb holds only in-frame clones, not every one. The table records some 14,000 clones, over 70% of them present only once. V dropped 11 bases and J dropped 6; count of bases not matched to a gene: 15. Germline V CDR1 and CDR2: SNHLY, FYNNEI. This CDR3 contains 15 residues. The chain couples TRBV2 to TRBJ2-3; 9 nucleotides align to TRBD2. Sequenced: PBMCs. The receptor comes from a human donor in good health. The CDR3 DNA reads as TGTGCCTTTAAGACTAGCGGTCTGGGGGCTGATACGCAGTATTTT. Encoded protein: CAFKTSGLGADTQYF.